The TCR beta chain described here comes from a study of blood T cell repertoires in COVID-19. Study information: PBMCs, B-cell-depleted T cells, or T cells provided the cDNA or gDNA that made up the material.

Per the authors' pipeline: How many nucleated cells were present was estimated from reference gene primer amplification. Assay: immunoSEQ multiplex PCR; the TCRdb copy retains only in-frame clones and omits some. V and J calls and clone size are those listed in that table; D and trimming were worked out from the DNA. The sample records around 42,000 clones, roughly 90% being singletons. V was clipped by 3 bases and J by 8 bases; unmatched bases: 12. Germline loops: CDR1 SQVTM, CDR2 ANQGSEA. The CDR3 is made up of 14 amino acids. The specimen sequenced was peripheral blood. The clonotype originates from a man over 45 with active COVID-19. The J gene is TRBJ1-2, the V gene TRBV29-1, with TRBD1 identical over 7 bases. The CDR3 loop reads CSVDKKGTADGYTF. CDR3 bases: TGCAGCGTTGATAAAAAAGGGACAGCCGACGGCTACACCTTC.